Given below is one T cell receptor (beta chain) in context. Its specificity is not known. This specimen comes from a study of cytomegalovirus exposure and HLA in healthy donors. Study information: Early released data had about 85 million unique TCRs, all coming from HLA-typed donors.

CDR1 is LNHDA, CDR2 SQIVND, per germline (reference sequence). The CDR3 spans 15 residues. The V segment lost 6 bases and the J segment 7 bases; nucleotides outside the gene matches: 10. Primers: 60 Vbeta forward and 13 Jbeta reverse. The protocol was immunoSEQ multiplex PCR, while the TCRdb copy is restricted to in-frame clones and leaves out a portion. The sample lists about 120,000 clones, approximately 80% occurring once. Whole-study findings and limits: DRB1 showed the most TCR associations and HLA-C the fewest in a later analysis, as rates varied by HLA locus.

The V gene is TRBV19, the J gene TRBJ2-1, with 9 nucleotides matching TRBD2. The specimen was PBMCs. The receptor's source is a man younger than 45 in good health and CMV-seropositive. The CDR3 loop is CASRPRGGGRNEQFF. DNA of the CDR3: TGTGCCAGTAGGCCGCGGGGGGGTGGGAGAAATGAGCAGTTCTTC.